This T cell receptor (beta chain) was sequenced in a study of T-cell memory formation after mild COVID-19. Study-level results: CD8+ contracting clones occupied EMRA, while CD4+ ones occupied mainly CM and EM.

Only a few counts were recorded for this clonotype. Its target is unknown. With 7 bases removed from V and 2 bases from J, the gap between germline ends came to 18 bases. Per the germline V gene, CDR1 is SEHNR and CDR2 is FQNEAQ (reference sequence). CDR3 length equals 17 residues. 5'RACE, which relied on constant-segment primers, yielded TCR alpha and TCR beta cDNA libraries carrying sample barcodes and UMIs. TCRdb re-called the 5' RACE reads through MiXCR, storing one row per CDR3 protein. The profile shows roughly 450,000 distinct CDR3 sequences, about 20% of them singletons. The sequencing input was PBMCs or a T cell subset sorted from them (not recorded which). The chain has TRBV7-9 and TRBJ2-6; maybe TRBD2 (6 bases). The TCR comes from an adult woman who had mild COVID-19 (a few samples of this study predate the infection). Cell type and time point are not known. The DNA of the CDR3 is TGTGCCAGCATCGGCGGGATACGGGAGCCTGGGGCCAACGTCCTGACTTTC. Translating it yields CASIGGIREPGANVLTF.